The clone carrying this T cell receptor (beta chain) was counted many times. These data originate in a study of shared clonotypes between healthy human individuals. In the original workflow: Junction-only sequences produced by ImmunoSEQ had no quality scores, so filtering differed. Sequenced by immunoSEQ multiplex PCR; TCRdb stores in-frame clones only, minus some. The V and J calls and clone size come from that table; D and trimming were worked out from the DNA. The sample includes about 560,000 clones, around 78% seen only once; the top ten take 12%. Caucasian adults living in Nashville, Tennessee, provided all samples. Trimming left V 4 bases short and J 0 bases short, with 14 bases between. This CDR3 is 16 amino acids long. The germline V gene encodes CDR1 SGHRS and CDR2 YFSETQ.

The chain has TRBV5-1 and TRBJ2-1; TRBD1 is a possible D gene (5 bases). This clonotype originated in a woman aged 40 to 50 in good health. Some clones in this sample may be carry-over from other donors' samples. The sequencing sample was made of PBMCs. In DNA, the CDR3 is TGCGCCAGCAGCCGGCAGGGTGCTGCCTCCTACAATGAGCAGTTCTTC. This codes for CASSRQGAASYNEQFF.